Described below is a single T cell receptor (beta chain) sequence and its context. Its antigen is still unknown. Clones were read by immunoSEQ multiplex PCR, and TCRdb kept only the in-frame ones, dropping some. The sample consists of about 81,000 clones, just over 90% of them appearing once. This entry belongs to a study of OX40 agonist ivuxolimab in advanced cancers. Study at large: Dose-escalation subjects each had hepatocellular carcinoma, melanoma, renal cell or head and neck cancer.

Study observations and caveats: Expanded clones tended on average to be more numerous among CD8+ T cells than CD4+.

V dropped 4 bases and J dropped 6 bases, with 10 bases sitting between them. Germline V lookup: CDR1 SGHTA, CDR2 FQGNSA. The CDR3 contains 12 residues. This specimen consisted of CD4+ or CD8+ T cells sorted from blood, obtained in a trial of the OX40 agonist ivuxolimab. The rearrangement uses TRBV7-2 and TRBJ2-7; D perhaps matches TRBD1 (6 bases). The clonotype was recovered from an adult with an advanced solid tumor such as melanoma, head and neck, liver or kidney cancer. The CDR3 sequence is CASSSTGSEQYF. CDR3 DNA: TGTGCCAGCAGCTCCACAGGGAGCGAGCAGTACTTC.